These T cell receptor beta chains were read from a single sample in a study of blood T cell repertoires in COVID-19. Using immunoSEQ multiplex PCR, the repertoire was profiled, and TCRdb retains in-frame clones only, with some absent. The sample yields about 130,000 clones, about 85% seen once. Sequenced: peripheral blood. These receptors came from a man at least 80 years old with active or convalescent COVID-19. Both conserved end residues are part of each CDR3. Fields, in order: J gene, clone size, V gene, D gene, CDR3 DNA, CDR3 protein. D genes are given only for firm matches. Some rows have no size entry. The others give once, few or many, or a class for an expanded clone.

>TRBJ2-1|-|TRBV10-1|TRBD2
TGCGCCAGCAGCGGGACTAGCGGGATGAATGAGCAGTTCTTC
CASSGTSGMNEQFF
>TRBJ1-5|-|TRBV24-1|TRBD1
TGTGCCACCAGTGACCACAGGGGTCAGGAGGATCAGCCCCAGCATTTT
CATSDHRGQEDQPQHF
>TRBJ1-5|-|TRBV24-1|TRBD1
TGTGCCACCAGTGACCCCGGACAGGGCAATCAGCCCCAGCATTTT
CATSDPGQGNQPQHF
>TRBJ1-1|-|TRBV11-2|TRBD1
TGTGCCAGCAAGGACCAGGGGGCAACCGGAGCTTTCTTT
CASKDQGATGAFF
>TRBJ1-2|-|TRBV27|-
TGTGCCAGCAGTTTATTCCCTAAGTATGGCTACACCTTC
CASSLFPKYGYTF
>TRBJ1-5|-|TRBV19|TRBD1
TGTGCCAGTAGTATAGTAAACAGGGGAAGGTATCAGCCCCAGCATTTT
CASSIVNRGRYQPQHF
>TRBJ1-4|-|TRBV28|-
TGTGCCAGCAGTAGGAGGTTGGGGACTAATGAAAAACTGTTTTTT
CASSRRLGTNEKLFF
>TRBJ2-7|once|TRBV7-2|TRBD2
TGTGCCAGCAGCTTCAGTAATAGCGGGGGGTCCTACGAGCAGTACTTC
CASSFSNSGGSYEQYF
>TRBJ2-6|-|TRBV4-1|-
TGCGCCAGCAGCCAAGATCAGGGGTCTGGGGCCAACGTCCTGACTTTC
CASSQDQGSGANVLTF
>TRBJ2-7|-|TRBV5-1|-
TGCGCCAGCGTCTCCCCCCACCCGAGGGTCCACTACGAGCAGTACTTC
CASVSPHPRVHYEQYF
>TRBJ1-1|once|TRBV19|-
TGTGCCAGCCTCCAAGACTATTTCTACGGTGAAGCTTTCTTT
CASLQDYFYGEAFF
>TRBJ1-1|-|TRBV5-1|-
TGCGCCAGCAGTAGGGGATCAGGGAACACTGAAGCTTTCTTT
CASSRGSGNTEAFF
>TRBJ2-5|-|TRBV6-6|TRBD2
TGTGCCAGCAGCAAGGGACTAGCCAAAGAGACCCAGTACTTC
CASSKGLAKETQYF
>TRBJ2-3|-|TRBV7-8|TRBD2
TGTGCCAGCTGCAATAGCGGGAGTAGCACAGATACGCAGTATTTT
CASCNSGSSTDTQYF
>TRBJ2-1|many|TRBV5-6|TRBD2
TGTGCCAGCAGCAGGGACCCGCGGGAGTATGAGCAGTTCTTC
CASSRDPREYEQFF
>TRBJ1-6|-|TRBV7-2|-
TGTGCCAGCAGCCCCAAGTCAGGTTATGGGTATAATTCACCCCTCCACTTT
CASSPKSGYGYNSPLHF
>TRBJ1-2|once|TRBV7-2|-
TGTGCCAGCAGCTTAGTGGCCGGGGGAGTGCATGGCTACACCTTC
CASSLVAGGVHGYTF
>TRBJ1-4|-|TRBV3-1/TRBV3-2|TRBD1
TGTGCCAGCAGCCAAGAGAGCGCCTCAAACAGGGGGCGTCGTGAAAAACTGTTTTTT
CASSQESASNRGRREKLFF
>TRBJ2-2|-|TRBV10-3|TRBD2
TGTGCCATCAGTGAGACGGGACTAGCAACCGGGGAGCTGTTTTTT
CAISETGLATGELFF
>TRBJ1-1|once|TRBV5-6|-
TGTGCCAGCAGTACCGCCGGGATCGACACTGAAGCTTTCTTT
CASSTAGIDTEAFF
>TRBJ2-2|few|TRBV4-1|-
TGCGCCAGCAGCCAAGATCCAGGGATCACCGGGGAGCTGTTTTTT
CASSQDPGITGELFF
>TRBJ2-7|-|TRBV28|TRBD1
TGTGCCAGCAGGGGGGACAGAGAAAGCTCCTACGAGCAGTACTTC
CASRGDRESSYEQYF
>TRBJ1-3|-|TRBV30|-
TGTGCCTGGAGTGCCAACCTTGGAGGCACCATATATTTT
CAWSANLGGTIYF